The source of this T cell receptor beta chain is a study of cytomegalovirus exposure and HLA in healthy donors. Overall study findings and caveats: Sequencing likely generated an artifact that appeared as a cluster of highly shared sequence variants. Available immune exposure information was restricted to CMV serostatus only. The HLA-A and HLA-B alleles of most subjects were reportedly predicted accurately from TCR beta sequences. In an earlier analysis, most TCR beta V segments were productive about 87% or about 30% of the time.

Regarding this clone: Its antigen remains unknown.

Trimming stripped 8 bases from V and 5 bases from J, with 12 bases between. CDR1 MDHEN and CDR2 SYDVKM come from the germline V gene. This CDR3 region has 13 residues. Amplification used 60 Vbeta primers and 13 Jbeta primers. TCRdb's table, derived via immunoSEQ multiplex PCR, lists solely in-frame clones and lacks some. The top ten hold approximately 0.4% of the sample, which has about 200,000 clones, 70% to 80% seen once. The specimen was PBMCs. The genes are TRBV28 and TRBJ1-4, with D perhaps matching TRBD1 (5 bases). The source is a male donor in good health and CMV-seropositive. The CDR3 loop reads CASRQGSNEKLFF. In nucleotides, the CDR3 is TGTGCCAGCCGGCAGGGCTCGAATGAAAAACTGTTTTTT.